Following are 27 T cell receptor beta chains from one sample sequenced in a study of cytomegalovirus exposure and HLA in healthy donors. Sequencing was performed with immunoSEQ multiplex PCR; in TCRdb, only in-frame clones are kept and a portion is missing. Counted here are 120,000 to 150,000 clones, about 87% occurring once; the ten biggest clones make up less than 5.5%. The sequenced sample consisted of PBMCs. The receptors originated from a man in his late teens or twenties in good health and CMV-seropositive.

The rearrangement uses TRBV6-5 and TRBJ2-3; weak D call: TRBD1 (5 bases). Trimming cost V 2 bases and J 0 bases, with 9 bases left between them. Germline assignment: CDR1 MNHEY and CDR2 SVGAGI. CDR3 length: 15 residues. Here the CDR3 DNA reads TGTGCCAGCAGTTACCTTGACAGTAGCACAGATACGCAGTATTTT. It specifies CASSYLDSSTDTQYF.

The genes are TRBV5-4 and TRBJ1-1; D possibly corresponds to TRBD1 (5 bases). This CDR3 has 14 residues. Germline lookup yields CDR1 SGHNT and CDR2 YYREEE (reference sequence). Deletions cut 3 bases from V and 5 bases from J, with 14 bases between. The CDR3 DNA reads as TGTGCCAGCAGCTCGACTCAGGGAGGAACTGAAGCTTTCTTT. It codes for CASSSTQGGTEAFF.

The chain carries TRBV14 and TRBJ2-5, with 7 nucleotides matching TRBD2. The CDR3 spans 17 residues. The germline gives CDR1 SGHDN, CDR2 FVKESK. V gave up 4 bases and J gave up 2 bases; unmatched junction bases: 13. The CDR3 is CASSLSLFLGGQETQYF. The DNA for the CDR3 is TGTGCCAGCAGCCTGTCTCTTTTTCTCGGGGGGCAAGAGACCCAGTACTTC.

V usage is TRBV27 and J usage is TRBJ2-7; D is possibly TRBD2 (6 bases). The CDR3 sequence is 13 residues long. Deletions cut 4 bases from V and 4 bases from J, with 11 bases between. Germline V gene sequence: CDR1 MNHEY, CDR2 SMNVEV (reference sequence). CDR3 nucleotide sequence: TGTGCCAGCAGTTGGGCGGGACCGTACGAGCAGTACTTC. It is translated as CASSWAGPYEQYF.

The chain employs TRBV6-1 and TRBJ2-6; no firm D call. The CDR3 loop spans 16 amino acids. CDR1 MNHNS and CDR2 SASEGT come from the germline V gene. V lost 1 base to trimming and J lost 0 bases, with 7 bases between them. CDR3 bases: TGTGCCAGCAGTGAAGTCAGTTACTCTGGGGCCAACGTCCTGACTTTC. Translating gives CASSEVSYSGANVLTF.

The gene calls are TRBV28 and TRBJ2-7; no firm D call. Germline CDR1 and CDR2: MDHEN and SYDVKM. The ends were cut back, 2 bases at V and 4 bases at J, with 21 bases in the middle. CDR3 length equals 17 residues. In nucleotides, the CDR3 is TGTGCCAGCAGTTTACCCCCGACTCGTTCCCTACGGTACGAGCAGTACTTC. This sequence encodes CASSLPPTRSLRYEQYF.

V usage is TRBV18 and J usage is TRBJ2-5; 7 positions match TRBD2. The germline V gene encodes CDR1 KGHSH and CDR2 LQKENI. Germline trimming cut 6 bases from V and 4 bases from J; bases unmatched to any gene: 8. This CDR3 has 14 amino acids. CDR3 in DNA: TGTGCCAGCTCGCCCCCGGTAGCGGGAGAGACCCAGTACTTC. Protein sequence: CASSPPVAGETQYF.

The rearrangement joins TRBV6-5 to TRBJ2-1, with D possibly TRBD1 on 6 matching bases. Between the trimmed V and J ends, which lost 10 bases and 6 bases, there was a span of 19 bases. The CDR3 is 14 residues long. Per germline, CDR1 MNHEY and CDR2 SVGAGI. The CDR3 DNA reads as TGTGCCACCATCAGGGGCTGGGGGTTCAATGAGCAGTTCTTC. Translated: CATIRGWGFNEQFF.

The chain has TRBV14 and TRBJ1-2; the match to TRBD1 covers 10 bases. The CDR3 has 20 residues. V dropped 8 bases and J dropped 10; count of bases not matched to a gene: 31. The germline V gene encodes CDR1 SGHDN and CDR2 FVKESK. CDR3 coding DNA: TGTGCCAGCCAATCACGGGACAGGGGATCTATGGCAGGGTTGAAAGTAGCCTACACCTTC. Amino acids: CASQSRDRGSMAGLKVAYTF.

J is TRBJ1-6 and V is TRBV6-5; D is uncertain. The CDR3 contains 12 residues. Germline CDR1 is MNHEY and CDR2 is SVGAGI. The ends were cut back, 6 bases at V and 9 bases at J, with 9 bases in the middle. CDR3 sequence (DNA): TGTGCCAGCAGCCTTTCAGGTTCACCCCTCCACTTT. It yields the protein CASSLSGSPLHF.

CDR3 protein: CASSRGQGANQPQHF. In DNA form, the CDR3 reads TGTGCCAGCAGCCGGGGACAGGGGGCGAATCAGCCCCAGCATTTT. The chain links TRBV28 to TRBJ1-5, with TRBD1 matching 12 bases. The CDR3 runs to 15 residues. The V segment lost 6 bases and the J segment 4 bases; nucleotides outside the gene matches: 4. Per germline, CDR1 MDHEN and CDR2 SYDVKM.

V is TRBV6-1 and J is TRBJ2-2; 7 nucleotides match TRBD1. J was trimmed by 4 bases and V by 4 bases; bases with no gene match: 9. CDR1 is MNHNS and CDR2 is SASEGT in the germline V gene. This CDR3 spans 16 amino acids. The CDR3 region is CASSGRTGLGTGELFF. The CDR3 DNA reads TGTGCCAGCAGTGGCCGGACAGGTCTAGGCACCGGGGAGCTGTTTTTT.

The rearrangement links TRBV7-3 to TRBJ2-3, with D maybe TRBD2 (6 bases). The germline V gene has CDR1 SGHTA and CDR2 FQGTGA. This CDR3 comprises 15 residues. The V end lost 3 bases, the J end lost 1 base, and 11 bases lay between the germline ends. CDR3 sequence: CASSFWGVGTDTQYF. The CDR3 region has the DNA TGTGCCAGCAGCTTCTGGGGGGTGGGCACAGATACGCAGTATTTT.

V and J are TRBV5-1 and TRBJ1-1, with TRBD1 matching 8 bases. Germline V gene sequence: CDR1 SGHRS, CDR2 YFSETQ. The CDR3 runs to 16 residues. J lost 5 bases, V lost 3 bases, and 12 bases had no gene match. The CDR3: CASSSGSQGGKTEAFF. The DNA for the CDR3 is TGCGCCAGCAGCTCCGGATCACAGGGGGGTAAAACTGAAGCTTTCTTT.

The V gene is TRBV6-5, the J gene TRBJ1-6; TRBD1 might be the D (6 bases). Deletions cut 6 bases from V and 5 bases from J, with 11 bases between. Germline V CDR1 and CDR2: MNHEY, SVGAGI. The CDR3 consists of 14 residues. CDR3 DNA sequence: TGTGCCAGCAGCGGCCGGGACAATAATTCACCCCTCCACTTT. Residues: CASSGRDNNSPLHF.

The chain uses TRBV29-1 and TRBJ1-1; D is ambiguous. Between the trimmed V and J ends, which lost 0 bases and 12 bases, there was a span of 14 bases. Germline V gives CDR1 SQVTM, CDR2 ANQGSEA. CDR3 size: 12 residues. CDR3 DNA sequence: TGCAGCGTTGAAGATGGGCCAGGCGGGACTTTCTTT. As protein: CSVEDGPGGTFF.

This rearrangement joins TRBV11-2 to TRBJ2-7; tentatively, D is TRBD2 (7 bases). The CDR3 runs 15 residues. With 1 base removed from V and 2 bases from J, the gap between germline ends came to 12 bases. Germline loops: CDR1 SGHAT, CDR2 FQNNGV. The CDR3 loop is CASSLGGAGAYEQYF. CDR3 sequence (DNA): TGTGCCAGCAGCTTAGGGGGGGCGGGGGCCTACGAGCAGTACTTC.

V gene TRBV5-4 combines with J gene TRBJ2-5, with TRBD2 matching 12 bases. CDR3 length equals 15 residues. In germline, CDR1 is SGHNT, CDR2 YYREEE (reference sequence). The V and J ends lost 3 bases and 2 bases, in that order; junction bases with no gene match: 2. CDR3 DNA sequence: TGTGCCAGCAGCTCCGGACTAGCGGGACAAGAGACCCAGTACTTC. Translated: CASSSGLAGQETQYF. The variable domain in full, with the rest retrieved from reference TRBV5-4 and TRBJ2-5, is ETGVTQSPTHLIKTRGQQVTLRCSSQSGHNTVSWYQQALGQGPQFIFQYYREEENGRGNFPPRFSGLQFPNYSSELNVNALELDDSALYLCASSSGLAGQETQYFGPGTRLLVL.

The chain carries TRBV7-9 and TRBJ1-2; TRBD1 aligns across 7 bases. The V segment lost 3 bases and the J segment 4 bases; nucleotides outside the gene matches: 17. The CDR3 consists of 18 residues. The germline V gene encodes CDR1 SEHNR and CDR2 FQNEAQ (reference sequence). The CDR3 reads CASSFSSLSRGDSYGYTF. The DNA for the CDR3 is TGTGCCAGCAGCTTTTCTAGCCTATCCAGGGGGGATAGCTATGGCTACACCTTC.

The table lists this clone with a few counts. The V and J genes are TRBV13 and TRBJ1-2; D gene unclear. This CDR3 spans 13 amino acids. Trimming took off 5 bases at V and 8 bases at J, with 15 bases between the two ends. CDR1 is PRHDT, CDR2 FYEKMQ, per germline (reference sequence). CDR3 region: CASSLGPRPGYTF. CDR3 nucleotide sequence: TGTGCCAGCAGCCTTGGGCCCCGTCCAGGCTACACCTTC.

The V call is TRBV6-6, the J call TRBJ1-1; TRBD1 agrees at 7 bases. Germline CDR1 is MNHNY and CDR2 is SVGAGI (reference sequence). The junction had 8 bases not matched to a gene; V was cut back by 5 bases and J by 5 bases. The CDR3 runs 14 residues. Here the CDR3 reads CASSDRVVRTEAFF. CDR3 sequence (DNA): TGTGCCAGCAGTGACAGGGTGGTGAGGACTGAAGCTTTCTTT.

This clone was counted between two and nine times. The chain joins TRBV25-1 to TRBJ2-7, with 7 bases fitting TRBD2. CDR1 and CDR2 from the germline V gene are MGHDK and SYGVNS. The CDR3 is 11 amino acids. Trimming cost V 4 bases and J 7 bases; bases outside gene matches: 1. The CDR3, as DNA: TGTGCCAGCAGTGTCGGGAGGGAGCAGTACTTC. Encoded protein: CASSVGREQYF.

The rearrangement uses TRBV29-1 and TRBJ1-4; the match to TRBD1 covers 11 bases. The trim removed 4 bases at V and 8 bases at J, leaving 3 bases unmatched. The CDR3 has 13 residues. The V gene's germline CDR1 is SQVTM and CDR2 ANQGSEA. CDR3 amino acids: CSVGTGGKEKLFF. The CDR3 DNA reads TGCAGCGTTGGGACAGGGGGCAAAGAAAAACTGTTTTTT.

This chain links TRBV7-8 with TRBJ2-1; maybe TRBD2 (5 bases). This CDR3 contains 13 residues. Deletions cut 5 bases from V and 3 bases from J, with 8 bases between. CDR1 is SGHVS, CDR2 FQNEAQ, per germline. CDR3 in DNA: TGTGCCAGCAGCCCCGGGGACTACAATGAGCAGTTCTTC. Translated, it gives CASSPGDYNEQFF.

This CDR3 is CASGLRDTNTGELFF. The CDR3 bases are TGTGCTAGTGGTTTAAGGGACACCAACACCGGGGAGCTGTTTTTT. The genes are TRBV12-5 and TRBJ2-2, with D maybe TRBD1 (6 bases). Trimming pared 3 bases from V and 2 bases from J, leaving 10 bases between. CDR3 length: 15 residues. Germline CDR1 is LGHNT and CDR2 is FRNRAP. Drawing the rest from reference TRBV12-5 and TRBJ2-2, the complete variable domain is DARVTQTPRHKVTEMGQEVTMRCQPILGHNTVFWYRQTMMQGLELLAYFRNRAPLDDSGMPKDRFSAEMPDATLATLKIQPSEPRDSAVYFCASGLRDTNTGELFFGEGSRLTVL.

The rearrangement joins TRBV9 to TRBJ2-2; the D gene is possibly TRBD1 (5 bases). The CDR3 runs 17 residues. V was pared by 4 bases and J by 2 bases, with 18 bases between. Germline V CDR1 and CDR2: SGDLS, YYNGEE. CDR3 nucleotides: TGTGCCAGCAGCCTAAATCCCGGACAAGCCAACACCGGGGAGCTGTTTTTT. Encoded protein: CASSLNPGQANTGELFF. The whole variable domain, remainder taken from reference TRBV9 and TRBJ2-2, is DSGVTQTPKHLITATGQRVTLRCSPRSGDLSVYWYQQSLDQGLQFLIQYYNGEERAKGNILERFSAQQFPDLHSELNLSSLELGDSALYFCASSLNPGQANTGELFFGEGSRLTVL.

The genes are TRBV9 and TRBJ2-7; D perhaps matches TRBD2 (5 bases). The CDR3 is made up of 15 amino acids. The V end lost 4 bases, the J end lost 0 bases, and 14 bases lay between the germline ends. Looked up from germline, CDR1 is SGDLS and CDR2 is YYNGEE. The CDR3 DNA sequence: TGTGCCAGCAGCCCTAGCTGGCAAACCTCCTACGAGCAGTACTTC. Translating it yields CASSPSWQTSYEQYF.